The 21 T cell receptor beta chains presented below share a single source sample, sequenced in a study of shared clonotypes between healthy human individuals. The method was immunoSEQ multiplex PCR; TCRdb's version includes in-frame clones alone and lacks a portion of them. The sample holds 2 million to 2.5 million clones, around 90% seen once. Sequenced: naive CD4+ T cells from PBMCs. Described subset: CD45RA+ positively selected. The receptors were gathered from a man younger than 30 in good health. Some clones in this sample may be carry-over from other donors' samples.

The V and J genes are TRBV10-3 and TRBJ2-2; 7 bases line up with TRBD1. The CDR3 contains 21 residues. Unmatched junction bases numbered 23, after V lost 2 bases and J lost 5 bases. The germline V gene has CDR1 ENHRY and CDR2 SYGVKD. The CDR3 nucleotides read TGTGCCATCAGTGAGCCGCACAAGGTGGTTATGGGGACAGCAAGAACCGGGGAGCTGTTTTTT. This translates into CAISEPHKVVMGTARTGELFF.

This chain uses TRBV5-1 with TRBJ2-7; no clear D gene. Germline lookup yields CDR1 SGHRS and CDR2 YFSETQ. V was pared by 0 bases and J by 0 bases, with 7 bases between. CDR3 length: 14 amino acids. The CDR3: CASSLAVISYEQYF. CDR3 bases: TGCGCCAGCAGCTTGGCCGTCATCTCCTACGAGCAGTACTTC.

The rearrangement joins TRBV6-5 to TRBJ1-2; D is perhaps TRBD1 (5 bases). The CDR3 loop spans 14 amino acids. Germline CDR1 is MNHEY and CDR2 is SVGAGI. Between the trimmed V and J ends, which lost 8 bases and 7 bases, there was a span of 20 bases. CDR3 nucleotide sequence: TGTGCCAGCGCTTTTCCAGGGCGTGCGTCTGGCTACACCTTC. This gives the protein CASAFPGRASGYTF.

The CDR3: CASSLTGNEVGDTEAFF. CDR3 nucleotide sequence: TGTGCCAGCAGTTTAACGGGGAATGAAGTAGGGGACACTGAAGCTTTCTTT. This chain connects TRBV28 to TRBJ1-1; D is perhaps TRBD1 (5 bases). In germline, CDR1 is MDHEN, CDR2 SYDVKM. The CDR3 has 17 amino acids. Trimming took 2 bases from V and 3 from J, leaving 19 bases between them.

Comments on this clone: Additional DNA sequences in this sample encode the identical CDR3. The chain couples TRBV2 to TRBJ1-3, with D unresolved. Trimming pared 4 bases from V and 0 bases from J, leaving 4 bases between. CDR1 and CDR2 (germline): SNHLY, FYNNEI. CDR3 size: 13 residues. In DNA form, the CDR3 reads TGTGCCAGCAGTGTGTACTCTGGAAACACCATATATTTT. Its translation: CASSVYSGNTIYF. Supplemented by reference TRBV2 and TRBJ1-3, the full variable domain reads EPEVTQTPSHQVTQMGQEVILRCVPISNHLYFYWYRQILGQKVEFLVSFYNNEISEKSEIFDDQFSVERPDGSNFTLKIRSTKLEDSAMYFCASSVYSGNTIYFGEGSWLTVV.

CDR3 DNA sequence: TGTGCCAGCTCACCACCTAATTGGCGCTCTGGAAACACCATATATTTT. Amino acid sequence: CASSPPNWRSGNTIYF. The rearrangement links TRBV18 to TRBJ1-3; D not resolved. V was trimmed by 0 bases and J by 0 bases, leaving 9 bases between them. Germline assignment: CDR1 KGHSH and CDR2 LQKENI. The CDR3 covers 16 residues.

The CDR3 region has the DNA TGTGCCAGCAGCCCTGGCCTAGCGGGGATCACAGATACGCAGTATTTT. Its protein product is CASSPGLAGITDTQYF. The J gene is TRBJ2-3, the V gene TRBV5-6, with 9 positions matching TRBD2. V dropped 4 bases and J dropped 2; count of bases not matched to a gene: 8. This CDR3 spans 16 amino acids. Per the germline V gene, CDR1 is SGHDT and CDR2 is YYEEEE.

V and J are TRBV5-1 and TRBJ2-5; 7 bases match TRBD2. Germline CDR1 reads SGHRS; CDR2 reads YFSETQ. Trimming removed 1 base from V and 1 base from J; junction bases left unmatched: 1. CDR3 length equals 14 residues. CDR3 residues: CASSLRGGQETQYF. CDR3 DNA: TGCGCCAGCAGCTTGCGCGGGGGCCAAGAGACCCAGTACTTC.

Points on this clone: Different DNA sequences within this sample yield the same CDR3. The chain carries TRBV6-5 and TRBJ1-4; 7 nucleotides match TRBD1. J gave up 8 bases and V 4 bases, and 4 bases lay outside the gene matches. CDR3 size: 13 residues. Germline CDR1 and CDR2: MNHEY and SVGAGI. The CDR3 is CASSSTGREKLFF. CDR3 bases: TGTGCCAGCAGTTCGACAGGGAGAGAAAAACTGTTTTTT.

The J gene is TRBJ2-7, the V gene TRBV4-1, with 9 positions matching TRBD1. The V segment lost 4 bases and the J segment 3 bases; nucleotides outside the gene matches: 10. This CDR3 comprises 16 residues. Germline V lookup: CDR1 MGHRA, CDR2 YSYEKL. The CDR3 region has the DNA TGCGCCAGCAGCCCTCTGGGGGGACAGGGATTCTACGAGCAGTACTTC. Protein: CASSPLGGQGFYEQYF.

This clone was detected once. Additional DNA sequences in this sample encode the identical CDR3. The chain is built from TRBV19 and TRBJ1-5, with 8 bases aligning to TRBD1. J gave up 2 bases and V 7 bases, and 7 bases lay outside the gene matches. This CDR3 contains 15 residues. Germline lookup yields CDR1 LNHDA and CDR2 SQIVND (reference sequence). CDR3 sequence (DNA): TGTGCCAGTACCAACCAGGGGGCGGGCAATCAGCCCCAGCATTTT. Its translation: CASTNQGAGNQPQHF.

The V gene is TRBV6-4, the J gene TRBJ2-7; 8 bases map to TRBD2. The germline CDR1 and CDR2 sequences are MRHNA and SNTAGT. The V segment lost 11 bases and the J segment 3 bases; nucleotides outside the gene matches: 9. The CDR3 extends over 13 amino acids. CDR3 protein: CAGAGTRCYEQYF. The CDR3, as DNA: TGTGCCGGGGCGGGGACTAGATGCTACGAGCAGTACTTC.

This chain links TRBV27 with TRBJ1-2; the D is unclear. CDR3 length: 13 residues. The V end was cut by 9 bases, the J end by 4 bases, with 15 bases between. The germline CDR1 and CDR2 sequences are MNHEY and SMNVEV (reference sequence). Here the CDR3 DNA reads TGTGCCAGTAGGACGGCCAATCTCTATGGCTACACCTTC. It encodes CASRTANLYGYTF.

The chain uses TRBV14 and TRBJ2-1; no firm D call. V was clipped by 3 bases and J by 7 bases, with 25 bases between them. CDR1 SGHDN and CDR2 FVKESK come from the germline V gene. The CDR3 sequence is 18 residues long. The CDR3 bases are TGTGCCAGCAGCCAGATCTATGGCGGCAGTGGGGTAATTAATGAGCAGTTCTTC. It encodes CASSQIYGGSGVINEQFF.

The chain joins TRBV29-1 to TRBJ1-2, with D perhaps matching TRBD1 (5 bases). This CDR3 has 14 residues. Trimming pared 6 bases from V and 1 base from J, leaving 15 bases between. Germline-derived CDR1 and CDR2 are SQVTM and ANQGSEA. CDR3 sequence: CSVPRGGVNYGYTF. The CDR3 coding sequence is TGCAGCGTGCCCCGGGGGGGGGTTAACTATGGCTACACCTTC.

On this clone: In the same sample, other DNA sequences code for this CDR3. The chain combines TRBV5-1 with TRBJ2-7; D is uncertain. This CDR3 has 13 amino acids. V lost 4 bases and J 4 bases, leaving 12 bases between the germline ends. The germline V gene has CDR1 SGHRS and CDR2 YFSETQ. The CDR3, as DNA: TGCGCCAGCAGCCCCGACCGGCCATACGAGCAGTACTTC. Its translation is CASSPDRPYEQYF.

This clone was counted a few times. CDR3 in DNA: TGTGCCAGCAGTCCGGGGGGACAGGGGAAGACTCGGAACACTGAAGCTTTCTTT. Translation gives CASSPGGQGKTRNTEAFF. The rearrangement joins TRBV28 to TRBJ1-1; 10 bases match TRBD1. The CDR3 runs to 18 residues. Germline V gene lookup returns CDR1 MDHEN and CDR2 SYDVKM. Trimming cost V 5 bases and J 1 base; bases outside gene matches: 13. The variable domain in full, with the rest retrieved from reference TRBV28 and TRBJ1-1, is DVKVTQSSRYLVKRTGEKVFLECVQDMDHENMFWYRQDPGLGLRLIYFSYDVKMKEKGDIPEGYSVSREKKERFSLILESASTNQTSMYLCASSPGGQGKTRNTEAFFGQGTRLTVV.

On this clone itself: Within the sample, other DNA sequences also encode this same CDR3. The J gene is TRBJ2-1, the V gene TRBV4-1; D is undetermined. The CDR3 runs 16 residues. Trimming left V 1 base short and J 0 bases short, with 10 bases between. CDR1 and CDR2 from the germline V gene are MGHRA and YSYEKL. The CDR3 reads CASSQGRRSSYNEQFF. CDR3 bases: TGCGCCAGCAGCCAAGGGCGGCGGAGCTCCTACAATGAGCAGTTCTTC.

This clone was seen more than once but under ten times. This rearrangement joins TRBV12-5 to TRBJ1-3; possible D gene TRBD1, 5 bases. The CDR3 loop spans 15 amino acids. The germline V and J ends were trimmed by 6 bases and 0 bases, with 12 bases remaining between them. Germline assignment: CDR1 LGHNT and CDR2 FRNRAP. The CDR3 loop is CASGPDSDSGNTIYF. The CDR3 coding sequence is TGTGCTAGTGGCCCCGACAGTGACTCTGGAAACACCATATATTTT.

The CDR3 is CASSLGPGETQYF. The DNA for the CDR3 is TGTGCCAGCAGCTTAGGGCCGGGAGAGACCCAGTACTTC. The V and J genes are TRBV7-3 and TRBJ2-5, with no clear D. CDR1 and CDR2 (germline): SGHTA, FQGTGA. Trimming stripped 2 bases from V and 4 bases from J, with 8 bases between. This CDR3 spans 13 amino acids.

Details on this clone: Different DNA sequences within this sample yield the same CDR3. The CDR3 here is CASRTSGNEQFF. CDR3 sequence (DNA): TGTGCCAGCAGGACTAGCGGGAATGAGCAGTTCTTC. The rearrangement joins TRBV28 to TRBJ2-1; 10 nucleotides agree with TRBD2. The CDR3 loop spans 12 amino acids. Germline CDR1 MDHEN, CDR2 SYDVKM. J lost 7 bases, V lost 6 bases, and 0 bases had no gene match.